The present entry profiles one T cell receptor beta chain with its context. The antigen remains unidentified. Both about-4-week and about-12-week second-dose recipients were combined. These data originate in a study of T cell responses to AZD1222 COVID-19 vaccine. General study points: It was only after the peak T cell response that any repertoires were sampled. A reported finding is that nearly half of spike-specific TCRs target unmutated variant regions.

Using immunoSEQ multiplex PCR, the repertoire was profiled, and TCRdb retains in-frame clones only, with some absent. The sample lists 100,000 to 120,000 clones, 94% occurring once. J gave up 1 base and V 2 bases, and 8 bases lay outside the gene matches. CDR3 length equals 15 residues. CDR1 is SQVTM, CDR2 ANQGSEA, per germline. The chain is built from TRBV29-1 and TRBJ2-7; TRBD2 matches 7 bases. Material: peripheral blood, obtained 28 days after the second AZD1222 dose. The clonotype originates from an adult who received the AZD1222 COVID-19 vaccine. In DNA form, the CDR3 reads TGCAGCGTTGAAAGGGGAGGGCCACTTTCCTACGAGCAGTACTTC. It yields the protein CSVERGGPLSYEQYF.